The next 6 T cell receptor beta chains were all read from a single sample in a study of regulatory T cells in long-lasting Graves disease. Time point specified: newly diagnosed GD, antithyroid drugs for less than 3 months. TCR sequences were obtained from RNA taken from PBMCs. CDR3-region Arm-PCR and iRepertoire HTBI primers produced the TCR beta libraries. TCRdb reprocessed the multiplex PCR reads via MiXCR and lists one record per CDR3 protein. This repertoire shows about 440,000 distinct CDR3 sequences, under 15% found once; its top ten account for approximately 16%. Another study also made use of these data, one on T cells in Graves' hyperthyroidism and ophthalmopathy.

Here the sequenced sample was peripheral blood mononuclear cells (PBMCs), taken at new diagnosis, from a patient treated with antithyroid drugs. The receptor source for this set is a woman aged 30 to 39 with Graves disease.

The table lists this clonotype with many counts. This rearrangement joins TRBV11-2 to TRBJ2-5; TRBD2 is a possible D gene (6 bases). The germline V and J ends were trimmed by 3 bases and 4 bases, with 6 bases remaining between them. This CDR3 comprises 12 residues. CDR1 is SGHAT and CDR2 is FQNNGV in the germline V gene. The CDR3 spells CASSLGLETQYF. The DNA for the CDR3 is TGTGCCAGCAGCTTGGGACTAGAGACCCAGTACTTC.

Many counts were recorded for this clonotype. V and J are TRBV11-3 and TRBJ2-1; 16 nucleotides align to TRBD2. The CDR3 extends over 20 amino acids. With 4 bases clipped from V and 0 bases from J, the junction kept 9 bases outside the gene matches. Per germline, CDR1 SGHNT and CDR2 YENEEA. CDR3: CASSSLRGLAGGSSYNEQFF. DNA for the CDR3: TGTGCCAGCAGCTCCCTCCGGGGACTAGCGGGAGGGAGCTCCTACAATGAGCAGTTCTTC. The whole variable domain, remainder taken from reference TRBV11-3 and TRBJ2-1, is EAGVVQSPRYKIIEKKQPVAFWCNPISGHNTLYWYLQNLGQGPELLIRYENEEAVDDSQLPKDRFSAERLKGVDSTLKIQPAELGDSAVYLCASSSLRGLAGGSSYNEQFFGPGTRLTVL.

This clonotype has a single count. This chain uses TRBV30 with TRBJ2-5; 8 bases fit TRBD1. From germline, CDR1 is GTSNPN and CDR2 SVGIG (reference sequence). Unmatched junction bases numbered 4, after V lost 3 bases and J lost 1 base. CDR3 length equals 14 residues. The CDR3 region is CAWSAGQVQETQYF. DNA for the CDR3: TGTGCCTGGAGCGCGGGACAGGTCCAAGAGACCCAGTACTTC.

This clonotype occurred many times. This sequence joins TRBV4-1 and TRBJ2-1; either TRBD1 or TRBD2 may fit D (5 bases each). The germline V gene has CDR1 MGHRA and CDR2 YSYEKL. The V end lost 6 bases, the J end lost 0 bases, and 15 bases lay between the germline ends. There are 16 residues in the CDR3. CDR3 region: CASRGPGRTSYNEQFF. CDR3 DNA sequence: TGCGCCAGCAGGGGGCCAGGGAGAACCTCCTACAATGAGCAGTTCTTC.

This clonotype was observed at least ten times. CDR3 protein: CASSSVGSYEQYF. In nucleotides, the CDR3 is TGTGCCAGCAGTTCTGTAGGTTCCTACGAGCAGTACTTC. This chain uses TRBV28 with TRBJ2-7; D not resolved. The CDR3 has 13 residues. Trimming took 4 bases from V and 1 from J, leaving 8 bases between them. CDR1 and CDR2 (germline): MDHEN, SYDVKM. The full variable domain, with the rest looked up from reference TRBV28 and TRBJ2-7, is DVKVTQSSRYLVKRTGEKVFLECVQDMDHENMFWYRQDPGLGLRLIYFSYDVKMKEKGDIPEGYSVSREKKERFSLILESASTNQTSMYLCASSSVGSYEQYFGPGTRLTVT.

This clonotype was counted between two and nine times. This chain links TRBV29-1 with TRBJ2-2, with 9 nucleotides matching TRBD2. The trim removed 4 bases at V and 6 bases at J, leaving 6 bases unmatched. Germline CDR1 is SQVTM and CDR2 is ANQGSEA. The CDR3 length is 14 residues. This CDR3 reads CSVVSGRGAGELFF. CDR3 bases: TGCAGCGTTGTTAGCGGGAGAGGGGCCGGGGAGCTGTTTTTT.